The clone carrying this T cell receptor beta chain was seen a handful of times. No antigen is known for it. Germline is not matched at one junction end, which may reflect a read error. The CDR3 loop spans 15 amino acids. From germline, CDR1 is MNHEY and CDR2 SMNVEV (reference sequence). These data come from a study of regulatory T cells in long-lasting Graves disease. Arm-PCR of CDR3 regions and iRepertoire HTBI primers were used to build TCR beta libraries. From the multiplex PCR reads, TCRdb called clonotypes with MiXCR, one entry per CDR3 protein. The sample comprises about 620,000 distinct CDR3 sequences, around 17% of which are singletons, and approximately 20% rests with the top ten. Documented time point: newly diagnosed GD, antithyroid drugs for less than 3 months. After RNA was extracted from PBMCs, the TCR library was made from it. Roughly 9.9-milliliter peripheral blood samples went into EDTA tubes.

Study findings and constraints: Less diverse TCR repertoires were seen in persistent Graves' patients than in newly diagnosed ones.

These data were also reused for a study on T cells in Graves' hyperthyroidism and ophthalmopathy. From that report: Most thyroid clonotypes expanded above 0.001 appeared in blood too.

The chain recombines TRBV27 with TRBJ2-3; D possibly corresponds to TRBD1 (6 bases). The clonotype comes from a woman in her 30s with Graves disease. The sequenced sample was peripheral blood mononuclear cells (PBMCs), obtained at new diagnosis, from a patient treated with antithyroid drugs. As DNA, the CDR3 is TGTGCCAGCAGTTTATCTCCGACAGGCACAGGTACGCAGTATTTT. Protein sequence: CASSLSPTGTGTQYF.